What follows are 27 T cell receptor beta chains derived from one specimen sequenced in a study of cytomegalovirus exposure and HLA in healthy donors. Amplification used 60 Vbeta primers and 13 Jbeta primers. TCRdb's copy holds only in-frame clones and misses some; the assay was immunoSEQ multiplex PCR. The table includes 150,000 to 180,000 clones, around 84% detected once. Input material: PBMCs. The origin of the receptors is a woman in her 40s in good health and CMV-seropositive.

The chain's CDR3 is CASNMNTEAFF. CDR3 nucleotides: TGTGCCAGTAATATGAACACTGAAGCTTTCTTT. The chain carries TRBV6-1 and TRBJ1-1; D is unclear. The V gene's germline CDR1 is MNHNS and CDR2 SASEGT. The CDR3 consists of 11 residues. V lost 9 bases to trimming and J lost 0 bases, with 5 bases between them.

This chain links TRBV27 with TRBJ1-2; 12 positions match TRBD1. V gave up 5 bases and J gave up 8 bases; unmatched junction bases: 6. Germline loops: CDR1 MNHEY, CDR2 SMNVEV (reference sequence). The CDR3 has 14 amino acids. CDR3 protein: CASSLTGTGGGYTF. In DNA form, the CDR3 reads TGTGCCAGCAGTCTTACCGGGACAGGGGGCGGCTACACCTTC.

The chain uses TRBV9 and TRBJ2-1, with D possibly matching TRBD1 (6 bases). Trimming removed 1 base from V and 0 bases from J, with 11 bases in between. CDR3 size: 16 residues. Germline V gene sequence: CDR1 SGDLS, CDR2 YYNGEE. The CDR3 sequence: CASSVTGQSSYNEQFF. CDR3 sequence (DNA): TGTGCCAGCAGCGTAACAGGACAGAGCTCCTACAATGAGCAGTTCTTC.

The gene calls are TRBV7-2 and TRBJ2-3; tentatively, D is TRBD2 (6 bases). V was cut by 2 bases and J by 2 bases, with 11 bases left in between. CDR1 and CDR2 (germline): SGHTA, FQGNSA. This CDR3 is built from 15 residues. This chain's CDR3 is CASSLSAGYTDTQYF. The CDR3 region has the DNA TGTGCCAGCAGCTTATCGGCGGGGTACACAGATACGCAGTATTTT.

This clone was seen a handful of times. The chain is built from TRBV5-1 and TRBJ1-1; D is undetermined. The CDR3 is made up of 12 amino acids. The germline V gene encodes CDR1 SGHRS and CDR2 YFSETQ. Between the trimmed V and J ends, which lost 0 bases and 3 bases, there was a span of 3 bases. The CDR3 sequence: CASSLGDTEAFF. Here the CDR3 DNA reads TGCGCCAGCAGCTTGGGAGACACTGAAGCTTTCTTT. The full variable domain, in which reference TRBV5-1 and TRBJ1-1 provide the parts outside the CDR3, is KAGVTQTPRYLIKTRGQQVTLSCSPISGHRSVSWYQQTPGQGLQFLFEYFSETQRNKGNFPGRFSGRQFSNSRSEMNVSTLELGDSALYLCASSLGDTEAFFGQGTRLTVV.

The chain couples TRBV6-6 to TRBJ2-7; possibly TRBD2 for D (7 bases). V shed 7 bases and J shed 3 bases, with 19 bases lying between them. Germline V lookup: CDR1 MNHNY, CDR2 SVGAGI (reference sequence). The length of the CDR3 is 15 residues. In DNA, the CDR3 is TGTGCCAGCAAGGGGGGAGGGGCGGGAGTCTACGAGCAGTACTTC. Encoded protein: CASKGGGAGVYEQYF.

The rearrangement joins TRBV19 to TRBJ2-5; D possibly corresponds to TRBD1 (6 bases). Germline V gene lookup returns CDR1 LNHDA and CDR2 SQIVND (reference sequence). V gave up 4 bases and J gave up 5 bases, with 8 bases separating them. This CDR3 is 12 amino acids long. The CDR3 spells CASSTGVETQYF. CDR3 DNA: TGTGCCAGTAGTACAGGGGTTGAGACCCAGTACTTC.

This chain joins TRBV5-4 and TRBJ2-1; unclear D gene. The CDR3 extends over 13 amino acids. V gave up 6 bases and J gave up 3 bases, with 10 bases separating them. The germline V gene has CDR1 SGHNT and CDR2 YYREEE (reference sequence). The CDR3 DNA reads as TGTGCCAGCAATTCTGCCGGCTACAATGAGCAGTTCTTC. It translates to CASNSAGYNEQFF.

The chain links TRBV27 to TRBJ2-3, with 12 nucleotides matching TRBD2. Germline CDR1 reads MNHEY; CDR2 reads SMNVEV (reference sequence). CDR3 length: 15 residues. J was trimmed by 7 bases and V by 5 bases; bases with no gene match: 7. The CDR3 loop reads CASSGIGLAGNTQYF. The DNA of the CDR3 is TGTGCCAGCAGTGGCATCGGACTAGCGGGAAATACGCAGTATTTT.

This sequence joins TRBV5-4 and TRBJ2-7, with TRBD2 matching over 14 bases. Germline-derived CDR1 and CDR2 are SGHNT and YYREEE (reference sequence). There are 16 residues in the CDR3. V shed 0 bases and J 2 bases; nucleotides not matched to a gene: 1. The CDR3 coding sequence is TGTGCCAGCAGCTTGGGACTAGCGGGAGGGGCCTACGAGCAGTACTTC. Translating gives CASSLGLAGGAYEQYF.

This clone occurred a few times. The chain has TRBV7-9 and TRBJ2-1; D might be TRBD2 (5 bases). This CDR3 is built from 14 residues. Looked up from germline, CDR1 is SEHNR and CDR2 is FQNEAQ (reference sequence). Trimming left V 5 bases short and J 9 bases short, with 17 bases between. This CDR3 reads CASSLSLGGAEQFF. CDR3 sequence (DNA): TGTGCCAGCAGCCTCTCACTCGGAGGTGCTGAGCAGTTCTTC. Variable domain in full (rest from reference TRBV7-9 and TRBJ2-1): DTGVSQNPRHKITKRGQNVTFRCDPISEHNRLYWYRQTLGQGPEFLTYFQNEAQLEKSRLLSDRFSAERPKGSFSTLEIQRTEQGDSAMYLCASSLSLGGAEQFFGPGTRLTVL.

This chain links TRBV10-3 with TRBJ1-2, with D possibly TRBD1 on 6 matching bases. The CDR3 totals 13 residues. Trimming left V 10 bases short and J 8 bases short, with 20 bases between. Germline CDR1 ENHRY, CDR2 SYGVKD. The CDR3 sequence: CATQPQGTGGYTF. The CDR3, as DNA: TGTGCCACCCAACCTCAGGGGACGGGAGGCTACACCTTC.

J is TRBJ2-7 and V is TRBV27; 7 nucleotides match TRBD1. This CDR3 is built from 14 residues. CDR1 is MNHEY and CDR2 is SMNVEV in the germline V gene (reference sequence). The V gene end was trimmed by 2 bases and the J gene end by 7 bases; junction bases not matched to a gene: 8. DNA for the CDR3: TGTGCCAGCAGTTTAACAGGGGCCTTGGGGGAGCAGTACTTC. It is translated as CASSLTGALGEQYF.

The chain recombines TRBV7-8 with TRBJ2-7; TRBD2 aligns across 12 bases. V lost 4 bases and J lost 0; bases outside the gene matches: 13. The CDR3 length is 19 residues. CDR1 is SGHVS, CDR2 FQNEAQ, per germline. The CDR3 DNA reads TGTGCCAGCAGCTGGGGATCAGGGGGACTAGCGGGTCGCTCCTACGAGCAGTACTTC. Translation: CASSWGSGGLAGRSYEQYF.

The rearrangement links TRBV6-1 to TRBJ1-1; 8 bases are a match to TRBD1. From germline, CDR1 is MNHNS and CDR2 SASEGT. The CDR3 contains 14 residues. V dropped 6 bases and J dropped 5; count of bases not matched to a gene: 8. The CDR3 sequence is CASSQDRVGTEAFF. CDR3 sequence (DNA): TGTGCCAGCAGCCAGGACAGGGTTGGTACTGAAGCTTTCTTT.

This clone was observed a few times. V and J are TRBV7-3 and TRBJ2-1, with 9 bases identical to TRBD2. Germline CDR1 is SGHTA and CDR2 is FQGTGA. This CDR3 region has 17 residues. Trimming cost V 1 base and J 0 bases; bases outside gene matches: 4. CDR3 in amino acids: CASSLRPSGTSYNEQFF. Written as DNA, the CDR3 is TGTGCCAGCAGCTTAAGGCCTAGCGGGACCTCCTACAATGAGCAGTTCTTC.

This chain connects TRBV30 to TRBJ1-2; D possibly corresponds to TRBD1 (6 bases). This CDR3 has 14 residues. CDR1 is GTSNPN, CDR2 SVGIG, per germline (reference sequence). V was shortened by 2 bases and J by 4 bases, with 14 bases between the two germline ends. This CDR3 reads CAWSLVQGGYGYTF. As DNA, the CDR3 is TGTGCCTGGAGTCTGGTACAGGGCGGCTATGGCTACACCTTC.

The chain employs TRBV18 and TRBJ2-7; unclear D gene. Germline-derived CDR1 and CDR2 are KGHSH and LQKENI. V lost 5 bases, J lost 5 bases, and 13 bases lay in between. This CDR3 has 13 residues. CDR3 nucleotides: TGTGCCAGCTCATCCACCCCAGGAAACGAGCAGTACTTC. It yields the protein CASSSTPGNEQYF.

A few counts support this clone. V gene TRBV29-1 combines with J gene TRBJ1-2; 12 bases are shared with TRBD1. The CDR3 consists of 14 residues. The V segment lost 3 bases and the J segment 7 bases; nucleotides outside the gene matches: 6. CDR1 and CDR2 (germline): SQVTM, ANQGSEA. The CDR3: CSVDSRDRGLGYTF. In DNA form, the CDR3 reads TGCAGCGTTGATTCCCGGGACAGGGGGCTTGGCTACACCTTC.

The chain combines TRBV6-5 with TRBJ1-5; TRBD1 matches at 7 bases. V lost 4 bases to trimming and J lost 7 bases; unmatched junction nucleotides: 13. Per the germline V gene, CDR1 is MNHEY and CDR2 is SVGAGI. This CDR3 is 16 amino acids long. CDR3 region: CASSSLTGAGSQPQHF. CDR3 sequence (DNA): TGTGCCAGCAGTTCCCTAACAGGGGCGGGAAGCCAGCCCCAGCATTTT.

This chain uses TRBV18 with TRBJ2-7, with a weak D call TRBD1 (5 bases). Trimming stripped 4 bases from V and 3 bases from J, with 16 bases between. Per the germline V gene, CDR1 is KGHSH and CDR2 is LQKENI. There are 15 residues in the CDR3. The CDR3 protein is CASSRSGLEDYEQYF. The CDR3 DNA follows: TGTGCCAGCTCACGTTCAGGGTTAGAGGACTACGAGCAGTACTTC. The entire variable domain, with the rest obtained from reference TRBV18 and TRBJ2-7, is as follows: NAGVMQNPRHLVRRRGQEARLRCSPMKGHSHVYWYRQLPEEGLKFMVYLQKENIIDESGMPKERFSAEFPKEGPSILRIQQVVRGDSAAYFCASSRSGLEDYEQYFGPGTRLTVT.

This sequence joins TRBV7-3 and TRBJ1-1, with TRBD1 as a possible D gene (5 bases). Germline lookup yields CDR1 SGHTA and CDR2 FQGTGA. Trimming shortened V by 3 bases and J by 7 bases, and 9 bases separated the two germline ends. The CDR3 runs 12 residues. The CDR3: CASSLAGGEAFF. The CDR3 region has the DNA TGTGCCAGCAGCTTGGCGGGGGGTGAAGCTTTCTTT. The whole variable domain, remainder taken from reference TRBV7-3 and TRBJ1-1, is GAGVSQTPSNKVTEKGKYVELRCDPISGHTALYWYRQSLGQGPEFLIYFQGTGAADDSGLPNDRFFAVRPEGSVSTLKIQRTERGDSAVYLCASSLAGGEAFFGQGTRLTVV.

The rearrangement uses TRBV15 and TRBJ2-5, with D possibly TRBD2 on 5 matching bases. Trimming cost V 1 base and J 5 bases, with 14 bases left between them. CDR1 and CDR2 from the germline V gene are LNHNV and YYDKDF (reference sequence). The CDR3 spans 15 residues. This CDR3 reads CATSRVPGSTETQYF. In nucleotides, the CDR3 is TGTGCCACCAGCAGAGTCCCGGGGAGTACGGAGACCCAGTACTTC.

V gene TRBV27 combines with J gene TRBJ1-1; 10 bases match TRBD1. With 5 bases clipped from V and 5 bases from J, the junction kept 11 bases outside the gene matches. The germline gives CDR1 MNHEY, CDR2 SMNVEV (reference sequence). The CDR3 spans 16 residues. In DNA, the CDR3 is TGTGCCAGCAGTACCCCGGGACAGGGGATAACGACTGAAGCTTTCTTT. It encodes CASSTPGQGITTEAFF.

This chain connects TRBV19 to TRBJ2-5, with 15 bases lining up with TRBD2. Germline CDR1 is LNHDA and CDR2 is SQIVND (reference sequence). The CDR3 totals 17 residues. The V gene end was trimmed by 3 bases and the J gene end by 4 bases; junction bases not matched to a gene: 6. CDR3 loop: CASSITGTSGRIETQYF. DNA of the CDR3: TGTGCCAGTAGTATTACCGGGACTAGCGGGAGGATAGAGACCCAGTACTTC.

V usage is TRBV18 and J usage is TRBJ2-5, with D tentatively TRBD2 (5 bases). Germline-derived CDR1 and CDR2 are KGHSH and LQKENI. V was shortened by 2 bases and J by 7 bases, with 11 bases between the two germline ends. The CDR3 extends over 13 amino acids. CDR3 sequence: CASSPVGVGTQYF. CDR3 sequence (DNA): TGTGCCAGCTCACCAGTGGGAGTGGGGACCCAGTACTTC.

The CDR3 protein is CASSVTAGVVTDTQYF. The CDR3, as DNA: TGTGCCAGCAGCGTAACAGCGGGAGTAGTGACAGATACGCAGTATTTT. The chain uses TRBV9 and TRBJ2-3; 8 bases line up with TRBD2. Germline-derived CDR1 and CDR2 are SGDLS and YYNGEE. CDR3 length: 16 residues. Losses at the gene ends were 1 base for V and 3 bases for J; bases not matched to a gene: 7.